One sample yielded the 15 T cell receptor beta chains listed below, sequenced in a study of CD8+ T cells in alopecia areata. cDNA serving as the sequencing template came from extracted, reverse transcribed RNA. The assay was immunoSEQ multiplex PCR, and TCRdb's table has in-frame clones only and misses some. There are some 150,000 clones in the sample; 40% to 60% occur only once, and approximately 19% lies in the top ten. The material sequenced was CD8+ T cells sorted from blood, taken at week 0. The source of these receptors is a human donor with alopecia areata.

About this clone itself: It is likely a read error: a sequence one base away is far more abundant. V and J are TRBV5-6 and TRBJ2-7; TRBD2 might be the D (7 bases). Germline V lookup: CDR1 SGHDT, CDR2 YYEEEE. V was trimmed by 4 bases and J by 6 bases, leaving 23 bases between them. This CDR3 contains 16 residues. CDR3 bases: TGTGCCAGCAGCCAAGGTTCGGGGGGCCGGTTATCCGAGCAGTACTTC. As protein: CASSQGSGGRLSEQYF.

This clone was counted only a few times. V gene TRBV29-1 combines with J gene TRBJ2-1, with D possibly matching TRBD2 (6 bases). Germline CDR1 reads SQVTM; CDR2 reads ANQGSEA. Trimming pared 1 base from V and 1 base from J, leaving 14 bases between. This CDR3 spans 16 amino acids. CDR3 sequence reads: CSVEGGGAGSYNEQFF. As DNA, the CDR3 is TGCAGCGTTGAAGGAGGCGGGGCCGGATCCTACAATGAGCAGTTCTTC.

The chain joins TRBV14 to TRBJ2-7; no firm D call. The CDR3 contains 15 residues. CDR1 is SGHDN and CDR2 is FVKESK in the germline V gene. Trimming shortened V by 3 bases and J by 1 base, and 13 bases separated the two germline ends. CDR3 amino acids: CASSHGESPSYEQYF. CDR3 in DNA: TGTGCCAGCAGCCATGGCGAAAGTCCATCCTACGAGCAGTACTTC.

This clone was found a few times. The rearrangement joins TRBV7-9 to TRBJ2-3; 12 positions agree with TRBD2. The CDR3 is 16 amino acids. Germline CDR1 reads SEHNR; CDR2 reads FQNEAQ (reference sequence). The V gene end was trimmed by 5 bases and the J gene end by 3 bases; junction bases not matched to a gene: 6. Here the CDR3 DNA reads TGTGCCAGCAGCCCGACTAGCGGGGGCCGAACAGATACGCAGTATTTT. This encodes CASSPTSGGRTDTQYF.

This rearrangement joins TRBV6-5 to TRBJ2-2; 7 bases line up with TRBD2. Germline CDR1 is MNHEY and CDR2 is SVGAGI. V lost 2 bases to trimming and J lost 4 bases; unmatched junction nucleotides: 1. This CDR3 is built from 14 residues. The CDR3 is CASSYGEGTGELFF. DNA of the CDR3: TGTGCCAGCAGTTACGGGGAGGGCACCGGGGAGCTGTTTTTT.

The chain links TRBV15 to TRBJ2-1; D gene unclear. The V gene lost 6 bases and the J gene lost 10 bases, with 7 bases spanning the gap. Germline CDR1 reads LNHNV; CDR2 reads YYDKDF (reference sequence). The CDR3 spans 10 residues. The CDR3, as DNA: TGTGCCACCAGGGGATCAGAGCAGTTCTTC. This encodes CATRGSEQFF.

This clone has just a few counts. J is TRBJ1-2 and V is TRBV9; D uncertain. The CDR3 contains 15 residues. Germline CDR1 is SGDLS and CDR2 is YYNGEE. Trimming cost V 4 bases and J 6 bases, with 19 bases left between them. The CDR3 loop is CASSSPAGFGDGYTF. The CDR3 nucleotides are TGTGCCAGCAGCTCACCAGCGGGGTTCGGGGATGGCTACACCTTC.

This clone was picked up a small number of times. The chain employs TRBV5-4 and TRBJ2-4, with TRBD1 matching 8 bases. Trimming cost V 5 bases and J 8 bases; bases outside gene matches: 12. CDR3 length equals 15 residues. Germline CDR1 SGHNT, CDR2 YYREEE (reference sequence). The CDR3, as DNA: TGTGCCAGCAGTTTCCGACCGGGACAGGATGACATTCAGTACTTC. Protein product: CASSFRPGQDDIQYF.

J is TRBJ1-2 and V is TRBV29-1; D may be TRBD1 (5 bases). The CDR3 is 10 amino acids. Germline CDR1 is SQVTM and CDR2 is ANQGSEA. V was clipped by 4 bases and J by 9 bases, with 9 bases between them. The CDR3: CSVADMSYTF. The CDR3 nucleotides read TGCAGCGTTGCGGACATGAGCTACACCTTC. Full variable domain (rest looked up from reference TRBV29-1 and TRBJ1-2): SAVISQKPSRDICQRGTSLTIQCQVDSQVTMMFWYRQQPGQSLTLIATANQGSEATYESGFVIDKFPISRPNLTFSTLTVSNMSPEDSSIYLCSVADMSYTFGSGTRLTVV.

V usage is TRBV6-5 and J usage is TRBJ2-5; 7 bases are a match to TRBD2. V lost 8 bases, J lost 2 bases, and 2 bases stayed unmatched. Germline V gene data show CDR1 as MNHEY and CDR2 as SVGAGI. The CDR3 sequence is 12 residues long. The CDR3 region has the DNA TGTGCCAGCCGGGGGGATCAAGAGACCCAGTACTTC. Protein: CASRGDQETQYF.

This clone occurred a few times. J is TRBJ2-7 and V is TRBV7-8; D may be TRBD2 (5 bases). CDR1 is SGHVS and CDR2 is FQNEAQ in the germline V gene. The CDR3 length is 12 residues. Trimming shortened V by 5 bases and J by 5 bases, and 10 bases separated the two germline ends. The DNA of the CDR3 is TGTGCCAGCAGCCGAGGGTCCGACGAGCAGTACTTC. Encoded protein: CASSRGSDEQYF.

For the CDR3, the DNA is TGCGCCAGCAGCCAAGGTCAGGGCATAACCTACGAGCAGTACTTC. It encodes CASSQGQGITYEQYF. The chain uses TRBV4-1 and TRBJ2-7; D may be TRBD1 (5 bases). Trimming took off 1 base at V and 2 bases at J, with 12 bases between the two ends. This CDR3 contains 15 residues. Germline-derived CDR1 and CDR2 are MGHRA and YSYEKL.

This clone appeared a few times. The chain is built from TRBV30 and TRBJ1-2; D unclear. The length of the CDR3 is 16 residues. V lost 0 bases to trimming and J lost 3 bases, with 17 bases between them. Looked up from germline, CDR1 is GTSNPN and CDR2 is SVGIG (reference sequence). The CDR3 DNA reads as TGTGCCTGGAGTGTACGAGGCAGCTCCTACTACTATGGCTACACCTTC. Translating gives CAWSVRGSSYYYGYTF.

A remark on this clone: Within the sample, other DNA sequences also encode this same CDR3. The chain is built from TRBV13 and TRBJ2-7; D possibly corresponds to TRBD2 (5 bases). V shed 4 bases and J shed 0 bases, with 10 bases lying between them. The germline CDR1 and CDR2 sequences are PRHDT and FYEKMQ (reference sequence). CDR3 length: 14 residues. CDR3 DNA sequence: TGTGCCAGCAGCTCGGGTGGACTCTCCTACGAGCAGTACTTC. This codes for CASSSGGLSYEQYF.

The gene calls are TRBV25-1 and TRBJ1-1, with 9 bases aligning to TRBD1. The CDR3 sequence is 15 residues long. Germline lookup yields CDR1 MGHDK and CDR2 SYGVNS. The V segment lost 4 bases and the J segment 0 bases; nucleotides outside the gene matches: 3. The DNA of the CDR3 is TGTGCCAGCAGTGGGGGGACAGGGATGAACACTGAAGCTTTCTTT. This translates into CASSGGTGMNTEAFF.